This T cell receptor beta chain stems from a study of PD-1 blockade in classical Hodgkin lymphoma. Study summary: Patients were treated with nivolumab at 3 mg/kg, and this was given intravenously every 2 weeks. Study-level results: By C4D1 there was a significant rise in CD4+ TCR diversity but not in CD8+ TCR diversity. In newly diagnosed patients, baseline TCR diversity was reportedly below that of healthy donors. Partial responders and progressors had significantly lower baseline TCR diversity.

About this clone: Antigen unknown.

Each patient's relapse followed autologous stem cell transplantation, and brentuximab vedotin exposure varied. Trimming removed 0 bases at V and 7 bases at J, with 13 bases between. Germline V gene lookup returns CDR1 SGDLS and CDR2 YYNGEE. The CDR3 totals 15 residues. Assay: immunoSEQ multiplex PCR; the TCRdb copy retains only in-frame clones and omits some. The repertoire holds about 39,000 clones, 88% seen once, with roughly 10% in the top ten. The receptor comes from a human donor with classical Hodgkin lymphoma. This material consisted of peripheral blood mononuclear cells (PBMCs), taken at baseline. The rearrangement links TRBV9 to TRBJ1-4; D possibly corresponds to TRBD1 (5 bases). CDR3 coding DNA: TGTGCCAGCAGCGTAGCGGCCGGGGGTGGTGAAAAACTGTTTTTT. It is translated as CASSVAAGGGEKLFF.